This TCR beta chain was captured in a study of blood T cell repertoires in COVID-19. Using immunoSEQ multiplex PCR, the repertoire was profiled, and TCRdb retains in-frame clones only, with some absent. The sample shows hundreds of thousands of clones, 70% to 85% of them seen only once. Germline V gene lookup returns CDR1 SGHTA and CDR2 FQGNSA. V gave up 2 bases and J gave up 7 bases, with 9 bases separating them. The CDR3 sequence is 13 residues long. Material for sequencing was peripheral blood. This chain joins TRBV7-2 and TRBJ1-5; the D gene is possibly TRBD1 (6 bases). This receptor was taken from a woman aged 80 or over with acute or convalescent COVID-19. The CDR3 nucleotides are TGTGCCAGCAGCTTAAACAGGGACCAGCCCCAGCATTTT. Translation: CASSLNRDQPQHF.